This TCR beta chain is drawn from a study of post-analysis software for immune sequencing data. On the study more broadly: Relapsing-remitting, secondary progressive and progressive-relapsing multiple sclerosis courses were included.

This clonotype was recorded once. Its target is not known. Every TCR beta cDNA library bore unique molecular identifiers. Once roughly 0.9 to 11 million T cells were used, roughly 0.5 million cDNA molecules resulted. Using its own MiXCR run on the PCR reads, TCRdb lists one record per CDR3 protein. The sample lists hundreds of thousands of distinct CDR3 sequences, around 64% seen once, with 10% to 12% in the top ten. V lost 3 bases to trimming and J lost 0 bases; unmatched junction nucleotides: 8. The germline CDR1 and CDR2 sequences are SEHNR and FQNEAQ (reference sequence). The CDR3 spans 17 residues. General study results and limits: With TRBV5-6, TRBV5-1 and TRBV20-1 included, about five TRBV segments were more frequent in patients than in controls. Significantly lower normalized Chao1 diversity was found in patients with multiple sclerosis relative to controls. Pronounced co-clustering by F measure was evident among identically batched samples.

The source of this sequence is a girl aged 2-10 years with multiple sclerosis. This sequence joins TRBV7-9 and TRBJ1-5, with 7 bases fitting TRBD1. The material sequenced was blood. The CDR3 region has the DNA TGTGCCAGCAGCTTCGGGGACAGCCGATATAGCAATCAGCCCCAGCATTTT. This gives the protein CASSFGDSRYSNQPQHF. Looking up the rest from reference TRBV7-9 and TRBJ1-5 gives the full variable domain: DTGVSQNPRHKITKRGQNVTFRCDPISEHNRLYWYRQTLGQGPEFLTYFQNEAQLEKSRLLSDRFSAERPKGSFSTLEIQRTEQGDSAMYLCASSFGDSRYSNQPQHFGDGTRLSIL.